This entry concerns a single TCR beta chain. Its antigen remains unknown. Sorted-subset replicate PCRs used about 180 ng DNA, about 30,000 T cell genomes. This table comes from immunoSEQ multiplex PCR, and its TCRdb copy is limited to in-frame clones, with some not included. The sample includes over a million clones, about 96% of them seen just once. CD4+ cell separation produced CD45RA+ naive and CD45RA-negative memory subsets. This sample is drawn from a study of shared clonotypes between healthy human individuals. Study results and limitations: Memory subsets generally showed lower estimated richness than naive subsets.

Sequencing was performed on naive CD4+ T cells sorted from blood. Subset noted: CD45RA+ positively selected. The TCR sequence derives from a man aged 25-40 years in good health.

CDR3 bases: TGCGCCAGCAGCTTGGAGTGGGGAAGCACCGGGGAGCTGTTTTTT. This translates into CASSLEWGSTGELFF. The chain links TRBV5-1 to TRBJ2-2; D call uncertain. V shed 0 bases and J shed 4 bases, with 10 bases lying between them. Per the germline V gene, CDR1 is SGHRS and CDR2 is YFSETQ. This CDR3 comprises 15 residues.